These 32 T cell receptor beta chains share one sample of origin, sequenced in a study of human T cells and chemical hapten exposure. Each CDR3 protein is one row after TCRdb ran MiXCR on the RACE reads. The sample includes 110,000 to 150,000 distinct CDR3 sequences, 12% of them seen just once. Time point: patch test 2, 6 weeks after DPC sensitization. Sample treatment: therapeutic diphenylcyclopropenone sensitization with weekly scalp DPC. Material: whole blood, obtained in connection with sensitization to the hapten diphenylcyclopropenone (DPC). The receptors were gathered from a woman between 50 and 59 years old with alopecia areata. Some clones in this sample may be carry-over from other donors' samples.

The V call is TRBV14, the J call TRBJ2-1; 10 bases agree with TRBD1. Germline assignment: CDR1 SGHDN and CDR2 FVKESK. The CDR3 is 19 amino acids. V shed 0 bases and J 5 bases; nucleotides not matched to a gene: 13. CDR3 sequence: CASSQEMGQGPFYNNEQFF. CDR3 nucleotide sequence: TGTGCCAGCAGCCAAGAGATGGGACAGGGGCCCTTCTATAACAATGAGCAGTTCTTC. Filled out from reference TRBV14 and TRBJ2-1, the complete variable domain reads EAGVTQFPSHSVIEKGQTVTLRCDPISGHDNLYWYRRVMGKEIKFLLHFVKESKQDESGMPNNRFLAERTGGTYSTLKVQPAELEDSGVYFCASSQEMGQGPFYNNEQFFGPGTRLTVL.

This clonotype was observed a few times. The J gene is TRBJ2-7, the V gene TRBV24-1, with 8 positions matching TRBD1. Trimming removed 3 bases from V and 3 bases from J; junction bases left unmatched: 6. The CDR3 runs to 15 residues. Germline values: CDR1 KGHDR, CDR2 SFDVKD. In DNA form, the CDR3 reads TGTGCCACCAGTGATCCAGGACAGGGCGGCTACGAGCAGTACTTC. It encodes CATSDPGQGGYEQYF.

This clonotype was counted only a few times. The chain couples TRBV7-9 to TRBJ1-5; 10 bases are shared with TRBD1. Germline lookup yields CDR1 SEHNR and CDR2 FQNEAQ (reference sequence). The ends lost 10 bases at V and 4 bases at J; junction bases unmatched: 7. The CDR3 loop spans 14 amino acids. CDR3 sequence: CATGPGQGNQPQHF. The CDR3, as DNA: TGTGCCACCGGCCCGGGACAGGGGAATCAGCCCCAGCATTTT.

This clonotype was seen repeatedly, ten times or more. The chain employs TRBV28 and TRBJ2-1, with 11 bases lining up with TRBD2. CDR1 is MDHEN, CDR2 SYDVKM, per germline. V was pared by 4 bases and J by 0 bases, with 8 bases of the junction left unmatched. The CDR3 contains 18 residues. The CDR3 sequence is CASSYRLTSGSSYNEQFF. CDR3 bases: TGTGCCAGCAGTTACCGGCTAACTAGCGGGAGCTCCTACAATGAGCAGTTCTTC.

Only a few counts were recorded for this clonotype. The V gene is TRBV6-5, the J gene TRBJ1-3, with 7 bases that match TRBD1. Trimming removed 2 bases from V and 0 bases from J; junction bases left unmatched: 4. From germline, CDR1 is MNHEY and CDR2 SVGAGI. The CDR3 sequence is 16 residues long. CDR3 nucleotides: TGTGCCAGCAGTTACGGGGGACAGAGCTCTGGAAACACCATATATTTT. This sequence encodes CASSYGGQSSGNTIYF.

CDR3 bases: TGCGCCAGCAGCGGAAAACTAGCGGGAGGGGACAATGAGCAGTTCTTC. Encoded protein: CASSGKLAGGDNEQFF. The chain joins TRBV5-1 to TRBJ2-1; 13 bases line up with TRBD2. CDR1 and CDR2 from the germline V gene are SGHRS and YFSETQ. The CDR3 is made up of 16 amino acids. V was clipped by 4 bases and J by 5 bases; unmatched bases: 6.

This clonotype was detected a few times. The chain couples TRBV20-1 to TRBJ2-7; weak D call: TRBD1 (5 bases). With 5 bases removed from V and 3 bases from J, the gap between germline ends came to 8 bases. Germline V gene lookup returns CDR1 DFQATT and CDR2 SNEGSKA (reference sequence). The CDR3 consists of 11 residues. In DNA form, the CDR3 reads TGCAGTGCTCTTGACAGCTACGAGCAGTACTTC. Its translation is CSALDSYEQYF.

The table lists this clonotype with many counts. The genes are TRBV29-1 and TRBJ1-3; TRBD1 is a possible D gene (5 bases). The CDR3 has 13 amino acids. V was shortened by 7 bases and J by 4 bases, with 14 bases between the two germline ends. Germline V gene data show CDR1 as SQVTM and CDR2 as ANQGSEA. CDR3 DNA sequence: TGCAGCGGGACCGACAGCTCAGGAAACACCATATATTTT. It codes for CSGTDSSGNTIYF.

The chain employs TRBV7-8 and TRBJ2-3, with D possibly being TRBD1 (5 bases). Germline-derived CDR1 and CDR2 are SGHVS and FQNEAQ. The V end lost 8 bases, the J end lost 0 bases, and 12 bases lay between the germline ends. The CDR3 sequence is 14 residues long. The CDR3 sequence: CASRVGVSTDTQYF. The CDR3 DNA reads TGTGCCAGCCGCGTAGGGGTTAGCACAGATACGCAGTATTTT. The entire variable domain, with the rest obtained from reference TRBV7-8 and TRBJ2-3, is as follows: GAGVSQSPRYKVAKRGQDVALRCDPISGHVSLFWYQQALGQGPEFLTYFQNEAQLDKSGLPSDRFFAERPEGSVSTLKIQRTQQEDSAVYLCASRVGVSTDTQYFGPGTRLTVL.

This clonotype was seen a few times. The V gene is TRBV18, the J gene TRBJ1-5; possibly TRBD1 for D (5 bases). V lost 3 bases and J lost 7, with 13 bases in between. The CDR3 has 14 amino acids. CDR1 KGHSH and CDR2 LQKENI come from the germline V gene. The CDR3 here is CASSPDAGGQPQHF. The CDR3 DNA reads as TGTGCCAGCTCACCCGACGCCGGGGGACAGCCCCAGCATTTT.

Only a few counts were recorded for this clonotype. The junction does not match germline at one end; this may be a read error. V and J are TRBV7-9 and TRBJ2-7, with TRBD1 identical over 9 bases. The germline V gene encodes CDR1 SEHNR and CDR2 FQNEAQ (reference sequence). The CDR3 sequence is 13 residues long. This CDR3 is CASRLGTGREQYF. The CDR3 coding sequence is TGTGCCAGCAGGTTAGGGACAGGGCGCGAGCAGTACTTC.

This chain links TRBV5-6 with TRBJ2-4; D is ambiguous. The V gene's germline CDR1 is SGHDT and CDR2 YYEEEE. V lost 2 bases, J lost 9 bases, and 12 bases lay in between. This CDR3 region has 13 residues. CDR3 bases: TGTGCCAGCAGCTTCAACTCTCTTGGCATTCAGTACTTC. This translates into CASSFNSLGIQYF.

V and J are TRBV18 and TRBJ2-1; 8 bases match TRBD1. The germline V gene has CDR1 KGHSH and CDR2 LQKENI. The J segment lost 0 bases and the V segment lost 4 bases, leaving 5 bases of the junction unmatched. The CDR3 has 16 residues. Here the CDR3 reads CASSLWTGSSYNEQFF. The CDR3 DNA is TGTGCCAGCTCACTGTGGACAGGGAGCTCCTACAATGAGCAGTTCTTC.

The chain recombines TRBV10-1 with TRBJ2-1, with TRBD2 identical over 7 bases. CDR3 length: 16 amino acids. Germline V gene sequence: CDR1 WNHNN, CDR2 SYGVQD (reference sequence). V shed 0 bases and J 7 bases; nucleotides not matched to a gene: 9. The CDR3 DNA reads as TGCGCCAGCAGTGAGTCTGGGGGAGGGCCGAAGAATGAGCAGTTCTTC. The encoded protein is CASSESGGGPKNEQFF.

This chain joins TRBV30 and TRBJ1-6; D remains ambiguous. The V end lost 3 bases, the J end lost 7 bases, and 7 bases lay between the germline ends. This CDR3 is 12 amino acids long. Germline V lookup: CDR1 GTSNPN, CDR2 SVGIG (reference sequence). In nucleotides, the CDR3 is TGTGCCTGGAGACTCGGGAATTCACCCCTCCACTTT. Its translation: CAWRLGNSPLHF. Together with reference TRBV30 and TRBJ1-6, the CDR3 gives the full variable domain: SQTIHQWPATLVQPVGSPLSLECTVEGTSNPNLYWYRQAAGRGLQLLFYSVGIGQISSEVPQNLSASRPQDRQFILSSKKLLLSDSGFYLCAWRLGNSPLHFGNGTRLTVT.

This clonotype was seen only a few times. The chain has TRBV20-1 and TRBJ1-5, with 8 positions matching TRBD1. Germline V gives CDR1 DFQATT, CDR2 SNEGSKA (reference sequence). With V trimmed by 3 bases and J by 7 bases, 11 bases remained unmatched. This CDR3 is built from 15 residues. The CDR3 sequence: CSARDPGGSGQPQHF. CDR3 coding DNA: TGCAGTGCTAGGGACCCAGGGGGCTCGGGGCAGCCCCAGCATTTT.

This clonotype was seen once. This chain uses TRBV28 with TRBJ1-2, with D unclear. The CDR3 is made up of 13 amino acids. Germline CDR1 and CDR2: MDHEN and SYDVKM. V dropped 6 bases and J dropped 4 bases, with 12 bases sitting between them. The CDR3 bases are TGTGCCAGCAGCCTAACACCACCCTATGGCTACACCTTC. This sequence encodes CASSLTPPYGYTF.

In the case of this clonotype: Given a much more abundant clone one base away, this may be a read error. The V and J genes are TRBV14 and TRBJ2-1; 12 bases fit TRBD2. CDR3 size: 21 residues. The J segment lost 0 bases and the V segment lost 3 bases, leaving 15 bases of the junction unmatched. Looked up from germline, CDR1 is SGHDN and CDR2 is FVKESK. CDR3 protein: CASSHERTSGISISSYNEQFF. CDR3 in DNA: TGTGCCAGCAGCCATGAGAGGACTAGCGGGATTTCCATAAGCTCCTACAATGAGCAGTTCTTC.

This clonotype turned up a few times. The chain couples TRBV20-1 to TRBJ2-7; 7 bases are a match to TRBD1. In germline, CDR1 is DFQATT, CDR2 SNEGSKA (reference sequence). V gave up 5 bases and J gave up 4 bases; unmatched junction bases: 5. The CDR3 is 12 residues long. Written as DNA, the CDR3 is TGCAGTGCTCAACAGGGGATGTACGAGCAGTACTTC. This codes for CSAQQGMYEQYF.

A note on this clonotype: Given a much more abundant clone one base away, this may be a read error. This chain joins TRBV6-5 and TRBJ2-7; 7 bases are shared with TRBD1. The CDR3 has 12 residues. Germline V gene data show CDR1 as MNHEY and CDR2 as SVGAGI. The ends lost 5 bases at V and 3 bases at J; junction bases unmatched: 1. CDR3 sequence reads: CASSRTGYEQYF. As DNA, the CDR3 is TGTGCCAGCAGTCGGACAGGCTACGAGCAGTACTTC.

V is TRBV6-5 and J is TRBJ2-1, with D hard to call. Germline CDR1 MNHEY, CDR2 SVGAGI. This CDR3 spans 12 amino acids. Trimming cost V 5 bases and J 10 bases, with 12 bases left between them. Written as DNA, the CDR3 is TGTGCCAGCAGTACGCTAGGGCGCGAGCAGTTCTTC. The encoded protein is CASSTLGREQFF.

This clonotype showed up many times. The CDR3 nucleotides are TGTGCCAGCAGTTACAAACGGAAGCATTCCAATGAGCAGTTCTTC. It specifies CASSYKRKHSNEQFF. The V gene is TRBV6-5, the J gene TRBJ2-1; D unresolved. Trimming removed 2 bases from V and 6 bases from J, with 14 bases in between. In germline, CDR1 is MNHEY, CDR2 SVGAGI. This CDR3 is built from 15 residues.

The gene calls are TRBV6-2 or TRBV6-3 and TRBJ2-1; 7 nucleotides agree with TRBD1. Looked up from germline, CDR1 is MNHEY and CDR2 is SVGEGT. This CDR3 has 18 residues. V lost 0 bases, J lost 0 bases, and 8 bases stayed unmatched. Written as DNA, the CDR3 is TGTGCCAGCAGTTACTCGAGGACAGGTTCCCTCTCCTACAATGAGCAGTTCTTC. It yields the protein CASSYSRTGSLSYNEQFF.

This chain joins TRBV7-2 and TRBJ1-2; D possibly corresponds to TRBD1 (5 bases). The germline V and J ends were trimmed by 0 bases and 3 bases, with 14 bases remaining between them. This CDR3 contains 16 residues. CDR1 and CDR2 from the germline V gene are SGHTA and FQGNSA. Here the CDR3 reads CASSLAGEGRYYGYTF. CDR3 DNA: TGTGCCAGCAGCTTAGCGGGGGAGGGGAGGTACTATGGCTACACCTTC.

The rearrangement links TRBV28 to TRBJ2-1, with 10 positions matching TRBD2. The J segment lost 5 bases and the V segment lost 7 bases, leaving 8 bases of the junction unmatched. Germline CDR1 and CDR2: MDHEN and SYDVKM. The CDR3 totals 15 residues. CDR3 in DNA: TGTGCCAGCATTGAAGCGGGAGGGGTAAACAATGAGCAGTTCTTC. It yields the protein CASIEAGGVNNEQFF.

This clonotype appeared a few times. The V gene is TRBV7-9, the J gene TRBJ2-2; D ambiguous. The CDR3 covers 16 residues. Germline lookup yields CDR1 SEHNR and CDR2 FQNEAQ (reference sequence). V lost 7 bases, J lost 1 base, and 16 bases lay in between. Here the CDR3 reads CASTPSGQENTGELFF. The DNA for the CDR3 is TGTGCCAGCACCCCGAGTGGGCAGGAGAACACCGGGGAGCTGTTTTTT.

J is TRBJ1-1 and V is TRBV11-3, with 8 nucleotides matching TRBD1. The CDR3 is made up of 15 amino acids. Looked up from germline, CDR1 is SGHNT and CDR2 is YENEEA. Trimming took 5 bases from V and 4 from J; bases not matched to a gene: 9. Written as DNA, the CDR3 is TGTGCCAGCAGCAAATATGGACAGGGTCCCACTGAAGCTTTCTTT. It translates to CASSKYGQGPTEAFF.

This clonotype was detected only a few times. The J gene is TRBJ2-2, the V gene TRBV6-5; D not certain. Germline CDR1 is MNHEY and CDR2 is SVGAGI. The CDR3 sequence is 14 residues long. Between the trimmed V and J ends, which lost 1 base and 3 bases, there was a span of 6 bases. DNA of the CDR3: TGTGCCAGCAGTTACTGGAGAGACACCGGGGAGCTGTTTTTT. Translation gives CASSYWRDTGELFF.

The genes are TRBV6-5 and TRBJ2-1; 10 bases are a match to TRBD2. Looked up from germline, CDR1 is MNHEY and CDR2 is SVGAGI. J gave up 6 bases and V 6 bases, and 8 bases lay outside the gene matches. The CDR3 loop spans 15 amino acids. The CDR3: CASSPSGSGGNEQFF. CDR3 bases: TGTGCCAGCAGCCCTAGCGGGAGTGGAGGCAATGAGCAGTTCTTC.

In its sample, this clonotype was seen a few times. J is TRBJ1-5 and V is TRBV6-6, with 10 bases that match TRBD1. V was pared by 2 bases and J by 2 bases, with 12 bases of the junction left unmatched. CDR3 length equals 19 residues. CDR1 and CDR2 (germline): MNHNY, SVGAGI (reference sequence). The CDR3 region is CASSYTFGTGEKGNQPQHF. The CDR3 nucleotides are TGTGCCAGCAGTTACACTTTCGGGACAGGGGAGAAGGGCAATCAGCCCCAGCATTTT.

The genes are TRBV29-1 and TRBJ1-1; D gene ambiguous. The length of the CDR3 is 13 residues. The germline V gene has CDR1 SQVTM and CDR2 ANQGSEA. The ends were cut back, 3 bases at V and 1 base at J, with 9 bases in the middle. This chain's CDR3 is CSVDVGRNTEAFF. In nucleotides, the CDR3 is TGCAGCGTTGATGTGGGAAGGAACACTGAAGCTTTCTTT.

This clonotype was detected a few times. The chain has TRBV7-3 and TRBJ2-3, with TRBD2 identical over 7 bases. J was trimmed by 0 bases and V by 4 bases; bases with no gene match: 10. The germline CDR1 and CDR2 sequences are SGHTA and FQGTGA. There are 17 residues in the CDR3. The CDR3 DNA is TGTGCCAGCAGCTCGACTACACTAGCGCGGAGCACAGATACGCAGTATTTT. This gives the protein CASSSTTLARSTDTQYF.